These 8 T cell receptor beta chains were all obtained from the same sample, sequenced in a study of cytomegalovirus exposure and HLA in healthy donors. Primers for the PCR totalled 60 Vbeta and 13 Jbeta. Libraries were prepared by immunoSEQ multiplex PCR; TCRdb keeps only in-frame clonotypes and omits some of them. The table has approximately 100,000 clones, roughly 77% seen once; the top ten hold around a tenth. The sample comprised PBMCs. The receptor source for this set is a woman under 30 in good health and CMV-seropositive.

This clone was seen only a few times. This rearrangement joins TRBV5-1 to TRBJ2-1, with 14 bases fitting TRBD2. With V trimmed by 0 bases and J by 7 bases, 15 bases remained unmatched. CDR1 is SGHRS and CDR2 is YFSETQ in the germline V gene. The CDR3 contains 20 residues. The CDR3 coding sequence is TGCGCCAGCAGCTTGGCCAGGACTAGCGGGGGGCCGATACAAGGGAATGAGCAGTTCTTC. This gives the protein CASSLARTSGGPIQGNEQFF.

This chain joins TRBV12-2 and TRBJ2-7; TRBD1, the table's D call, lacks a check against the DNA. TRBV12-2 counts as a pseudogene. The CDR3 is made up of 14 amino acids. The CDR3 DNA is TGTGCAAGTCGCCGGGACAGGGGCGCCATCGGGCAGTACTTC. This codes for CASRRDRGAIGQYF.

The chain links TRBV6-5 to TRBJ2-5; possibly TRBD2 for D (6 bases). Trimming shortened V by 8 bases and J by 2 bases, and 18 bases separated the two germline ends. The CDR3 runs to 15 residues. Germline V gene sequence: CDR1 MNHEY, CDR2 SVGAGI. The CDR3 region is CASAPRGGAQETQYF. The CDR3 DNA reads TGTGCCAGCGCCCCTCGGGGCGGGGCACAAGAGACCCAGTACTTC.

The chain recombines TRBV7-3 with TRBJ1-1; 7 bases agree with TRBD1. Losses at the gene ends were 5 bases for V and 6 bases for J; bases not matched to a gene: 6. This CDR3 spans 13 amino acids. Germline V CDR1 and CDR2: SGHTA, FQGTGA. CDR3 coding DNA: TGTGCCAGCAGCACCCGGACAGGTTCTGAAGCTTTCTTT. This sequence encodes CASSTRTGSEAFF.

The rearrangement joins TRBV4-1 to TRBJ1-1, with a possible D match to TRBD1 (6 bases). The CDR3 length is 15 residues. Germline assignment: CDR1 MGHRA and CDR2 YSYEKL. The V gene lost 0 bases and the J gene lost 7 bases, with 15 bases spanning the gap. For the CDR3, the DNA is TGCGCCAGCAGCCAAGAGTGGACAGCCCCGGGTGAAGCTTTCTTT. It is translated as CASSQEWTAPGEAFF.

The chain has TRBV18 and TRBJ2-5; maybe TRBD1 (6 bases). The CDR3 consists of 13 residues. From germline, CDR1 is KGHSH and CDR2 LQKENI. V gave up 8 bases and J gave up 10 bases, with 20 bases separating them. DNA of the CDR3: TGTGCCAGCACCCGGGACATGAAGCTCGGCCAGTACTTC. Residues: CASTRDMKLGQYF.

The genes are TRBV28 and TRBJ2-5, with D perhaps TRBD1 (6 bases). Looked up from germline, CDR1 is MDHEN and CDR2 is SYDVKM. The CDR3 loop spans 15 amino acids. Trimming took 8 bases from V and 5 from J, leaving 21 bases between them. This CDR3 reads CASGSMTRGPETQYF. The CDR3 nucleotides are TGTGCCAGCGGCTCAATGACCAGGGGTCCGGAGACCCAGTACTTC.

The chain recombines TRBV28 with TRBJ2-3, with D possibly TRBD2 on 6 matching bases. The V gene's germline CDR1 is MDHEN and CDR2 SYDVKM. The CDR3 spans 13 residues. Trimming took 6 bases from V and 0 from J, leaving 7 bases between them. The CDR3 is CASSGTSTDTQYF. The CDR3 nucleotides read TGTGCCAGCAGCGGGACTAGCACAGATACGCAGTATTTT. Supplemented by reference TRBV28 and TRBJ2-3, the full variable domain reads DVKVTQSSRYLVKRTGEKVFLECVQDMDHENMFWYRQDPGLGLRLIYFSYDVKMKEKGDIPEGYSVSREKKERFSLILESASTNQTSMYLCASSGTSTDTQYFGPGTRLTVL.